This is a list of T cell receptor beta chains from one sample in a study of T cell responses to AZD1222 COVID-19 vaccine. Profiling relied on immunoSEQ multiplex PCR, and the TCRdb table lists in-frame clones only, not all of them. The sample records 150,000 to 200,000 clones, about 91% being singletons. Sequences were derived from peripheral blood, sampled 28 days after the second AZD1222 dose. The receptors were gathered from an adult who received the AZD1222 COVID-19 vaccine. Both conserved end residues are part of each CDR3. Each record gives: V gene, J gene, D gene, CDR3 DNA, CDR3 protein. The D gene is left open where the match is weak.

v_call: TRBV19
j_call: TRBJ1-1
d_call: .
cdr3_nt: TGTGCCAGGACCTCAGGGGCACAGAACACTGAAGCTTTCTTT
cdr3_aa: CARTSGAQNTEAFF

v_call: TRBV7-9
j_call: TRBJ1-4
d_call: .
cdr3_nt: TGTGCCAGCAGCCCCCAGCGCGAAAAACTGTTTTTT
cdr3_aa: CASSPQREKLFF

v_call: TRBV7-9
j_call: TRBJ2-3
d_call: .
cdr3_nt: TGTGCCAGCAGCTTATCCCCGGAGTGGAGACACCCTAGCACAGATACGCAGTATTTT
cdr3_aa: CASSLSPEWRHPSTDTQYF

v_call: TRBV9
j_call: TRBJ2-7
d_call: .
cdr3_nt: TGTGCCAGCAGCCCAGGACCTGCCTACGAGCAGTACTTC
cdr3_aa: CASSPGPAYEQYF

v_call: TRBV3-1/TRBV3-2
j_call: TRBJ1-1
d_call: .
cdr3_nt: TGTGCCAGCAGCCAAGCTGCGACATCTGAAGCTTTCTTT
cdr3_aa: CASSQAATSEAFF

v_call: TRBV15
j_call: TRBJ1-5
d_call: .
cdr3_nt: TGTGCCACCAGCAGAGGGGGCACAGTGATTCAGCCCCAGCATTTT
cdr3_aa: CATSRGGTVIQPQHF

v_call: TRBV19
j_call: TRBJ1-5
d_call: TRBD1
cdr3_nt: TGTGCCAGTAGTATAGGAGGGGGCGCGGGGCAGCCCCAGCATTTT
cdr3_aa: CASSIGGGAGQPQHF

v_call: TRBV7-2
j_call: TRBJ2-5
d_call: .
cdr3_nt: TGTGCCAGCAGCTTCCAAGAGACCCAGTACTTC
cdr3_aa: CASSFQETQYF

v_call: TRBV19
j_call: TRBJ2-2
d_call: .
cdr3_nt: TGTGCCAGTAGTATAGGTACCACCAACACCGGGGAGCTGTTTTTT
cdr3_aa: CASSIGTTNTGELFF

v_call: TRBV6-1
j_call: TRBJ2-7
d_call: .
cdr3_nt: TGTGCCAGCAGTGAACCCACGGGACACCCCTACGAGCAGTACTTC
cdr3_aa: CASSEPTGHPYEQYF

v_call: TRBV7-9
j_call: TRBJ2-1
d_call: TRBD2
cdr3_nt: TGTGCCAGCAGCTTATCGACTAGCGGGGGGGCCGGAGGCCGCGGTGAGCAGTTCTTC
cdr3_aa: CASSLSTSGGAGGRGEQFF

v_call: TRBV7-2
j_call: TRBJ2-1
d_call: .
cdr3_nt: TGTGCCAGCAGCTTAGCGGGGGGGCCGATTCACTACAATGAGCAGTTCTTC
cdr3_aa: CASSLAGGPIHYNEQFF

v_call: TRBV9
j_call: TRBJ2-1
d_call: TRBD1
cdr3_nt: TGTGCCAGCAGAGGGACAGGAGGCAATGAGCAGTTCTTC
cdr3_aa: CASRGTGGNEQFF

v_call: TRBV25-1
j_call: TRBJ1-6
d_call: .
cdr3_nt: TGTGCCAGCGGGCCCACAGGGTCTTATTCACCCCTCCACTTT
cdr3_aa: CASGPTGSYSPLHF

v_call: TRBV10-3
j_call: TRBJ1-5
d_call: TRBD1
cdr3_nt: TGTGCCATCAGAGGGACAGGGGACAATCAGCCCCAGCATTTT
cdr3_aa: CAIRGTGDNQPQHF

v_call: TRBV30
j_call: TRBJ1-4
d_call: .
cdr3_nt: TGTGCCTGGAGTAAAGGGGCTAATGAAAAACTGTTTTTT
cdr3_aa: CAWSKGANEKLFF

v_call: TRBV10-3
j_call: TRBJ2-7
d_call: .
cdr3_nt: TGTGCCATCAGGGGGTTATCATCCTACGAGCAGTACTTC
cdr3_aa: CAIRGLSSYEQYF